The next 19 T cell receptor beta chains were all read from a single sample in a study of shared clonotypes between healthy human individuals. Sequencing was performed with immunoSEQ multiplex PCR; in TCRdb, only in-frame clones are kept and a portion is missing. This sample carries millions of clones, about 92% of them seen once, and the ten largest clones take around 0.14%. What was sequenced was naive CD4+ T cells sorted from blood. Described subset: CD45RA+ positively selected. The receptors derive from a man between 18 and 29 years old in good health.

The chain uses TRBV30 and TRBJ2-7; D is ambiguous. V dropped 0 bases and J dropped 7 bases, with 13 bases sitting between them. Germline CDR1 is GTSNPN and CDR2 is SVGIG (reference sequence). This CDR3 has 13 amino acids. CDR3 sequence (DNA): TGTGCCTGGAGTGTGTTAGGATTGAGAGAGCAGTACTTC. This codes for CAWSVLGLREQYF.

The rearrangement uses TRBV6-6 and TRBJ2-3, with TRBD2 matching 7 bases. Germline CDR1 MNHNY, CDR2 SVGAGI (reference sequence). V was clipped by 0 bases and J by 6 bases; unmatched bases: 9. CDR3 length: 16 amino acids. The CDR3 nucleotides read TGTGCCAGCAGTTACTCCCCGGGTGGGAGGGCGGATACGCAGTATTTT. As protein: CASSYSPGGRADTQYF.

The rearrangement links TRBV7-2 to TRBJ2-7; no definite D call. The CDR3 sequence is 16 residues long. V was pared by 5 bases and J by 6 bases, with 23 bases between. The germline V gene encodes CDR1 SGHTA and CDR2 FQGNSA. CDR3 residues: CASSLSSKGLGFEQYF. The DNA for the CDR3 is TGTGCCAGCAGCCTTTCGTCGAAAGGGCTTGGTTTCGAGCAGTACTTC.

The chain employs TRBV6-6 and TRBJ2-5, with D perhaps matching TRBD1 (5 bases). Trimming pared 4 bases from V and 4 bases from J, leaving 7 bases between. The CDR3 is made up of 12 amino acids. Germline loops: CDR1 MNHNY, CDR2 SVGAGI (reference sequence). CDR3 loop: CASSFQGETQYF. The CDR3 DNA reads TGTGCCAGCAGTTTCCAGGGAGAGACCCAGTACTTC.

This chain uses TRBV7-2 with TRBJ2-2; D not certain. The V end lost 6 bases, the J end lost 6 bases, and 17 bases lay between the germline ends. This CDR3 is 15 amino acids long. Germline CDR1 and CDR2: SGHTA and FQGNSA. CDR3 in amino acids: CASSSIQVGSGELFF. CDR3 nucleotides: TGTGCCAGCAGTTCAATCCAAGTAGGCTCCGGGGAGCTGTTTTTT.

The J gene is TRBJ1-2, the V gene TRBV7-2, with no clear D. The CDR3 runs to 14 residues. Trimming shortened V by 2 bases and J by 2 bases, and 9 bases separated the two germline ends. Germline V gives CDR1 SGHTA, CDR2 FQGNSA. The CDR3 DNA is TGTGCCAGCAGCTTATTGCGGCAGAACTATGGCTACACCTTC. As protein: CASSLLRQNYGYTF.

The chain employs TRBV27 and TRBJ2-5; TRBD2 matches 7 bases. V lost 2 bases, J lost 5 bases, and 8 bases stayed unmatched. CDR3 size: 15 residues. Per germline, CDR1 MNHEY and CDR2 SMNVEV (reference sequence). Here the CDR3 reads CASSLRGDYGETQYF. For the CDR3, the DNA is TGTGCCAGCAGTTTACGAGGGGACTATGGGGAGACCCAGTACTTC.

CDR3 nucleotides: TGTGCCAGCAGCGCACACCCTGGGAACACTGAAGCTTTCTTT. It translates to CASSAHPGNTEAFF. The chain recombines TRBV9 with TRBJ1-1; D unclear. V lost 3 bases and J lost 1, with 10 bases in between. Germline V CDR1 and CDR2: SGDLS, YYNGEE. This CDR3 region has 14 residues.

The chain links TRBV6-5 to TRBJ2-7, with 9 bases that match TRBD2. The length of the CDR3 is 15 residues. Germline CDR1 reads MNHEY; CDR2 reads SVGAGI. The trim removed 6 bases at V and 1 base at J, leaving 7 bases unmatched. CDR3 nucleotide sequence: TGTGCCAGCAGATATAGCGGGGGCTCATCCTACGAGCAGTACTTC. It translates to CASRYSGGSSYEQYF.

The V gene is TRBV11-2, the J gene TRBJ2-3; the match to TRBD1 covers 9 bases. The CDR3 spans 16 residues. The V segment lost 5 bases and the J segment 2 bases; nucleotides outside the gene matches: 8. Germline values: CDR1 SGHAT, CDR2 FQNNGV. The CDR3 DNA reads as TGTGCCAGCAGCCTACGGACAGGGGCCCCCACAGATACGCAGTATTTT. It codes for CASSLRTGAPTDTQYF.

The chain has TRBV29-1 and TRBJ2-5, with 9 bases matching TRBD1. V was clipped by 5 bases and J by 5 bases; unmatched bases: 12. Germline V lookup: CDR1 SQVTM, CDR2 ANQGSEA. This CDR3 is built from 15 residues. The CDR3 DNA reads TGCAGCGTTTCTCTCGACAGGGGGTATGGGGAGACCCAGTACTTC. Protein sequence: CSVSLDRGYGETQYF.

DNA for the CDR3: TGTGCCAGCAGTGCTATTTTAGGAGGTGGACAAGAGACCCAGTACTTC. Amino acids: CASSAILGGGQETQYF. The rearrangement links TRBV2 to TRBJ2-5; D possibly corresponds to TRBD2 (5 bases). Germline V lookup: CDR1 SNHLY, CDR2 FYNNEI. CDR3 length: 16 amino acids. The V gene lost 4 bases and the J gene lost 2 bases, with 17 bases spanning the gap.

The V and J genes are TRBV5-5 and TRBJ2-3; D ambiguous. Trimming stripped 0 bases from V and 3 bases from J, with 5 bases between. Germline CDR1 SGHKS, CDR2 YYEKEE (reference sequence). The CDR3 totals 13 residues. The CDR3 nucleotides read TGTGCCAGCAGCTTGGGTCAGACAGATACGCAGTATTTT. It translates to CASSLGQTDTQYF.

This chain joins TRBV29-1 and TRBJ2-7; 7 bases are a match to TRBD1. The CDR3 spans 10 residues. The germline gives CDR1 SQVTM, CDR2 ANQGSEA. Trimming at V came to 7 bases and at J to 5 bases, leaving 2 bases not matched to a gene. CDR3 in DNA: TGCAGCGCTACAGGGGACGAGCAGTACTTC. It codes for CSATGDEQYF.

The chain combines TRBV28 with TRBJ2-7, with D perhaps matching TRBD1 (5 bases). Trimming took off 1 base at V and 0 bases at J, with 7 bases between the two ends. Per the germline V gene, CDR1 is MDHEN and CDR2 is SYDVKM. The CDR3 spans 14 residues. The CDR3 region is CASSLSGYSYEQYF. CDR3 sequence (DNA): TGTGCCAGCAGTTTATCAGGGTACTCCTACGAGCAGTACTTC. The full variable domain, its missing parts supplied by reference TRBV28 and TRBJ2-7, is DVKVTQSSRYLVKRTGEKVFLECVQDMDHENMFWYRQDPGLGLRLIYFSYDVKMKEKGDIPEGYSVSREKKERFSLILESASTNQTSMYLCASSLSGYSYEQYFGPGTRLTVT.

The J gene is TRBJ1-1, the V gene TRBV7-9; TRBD1 matches at 11 bases. The CDR3 spans 15 residues. Per germline, CDR1 SEHNR and CDR2 FQNEAQ (reference sequence). Trimming took 2 bases from V and 4 from J; bases not matched to a gene: 3. This chain's CDR3 is CASSLHGTGGTEAFF. The CDR3 region has the DNA TGTGCCAGCAGCTTACATGGGACAGGGGGCACTGAAGCTTTCTTT. The whole variable domain, filled in from reference TRBV7-9 and TRBJ1-1, reads DTGVSQNPRHKITKRGQNVTFRCDPISEHNRLYWYRQTLGQGPEFLTYFQNEAQLEKSRLLSDRFSAERPKGSFSTLEIQRTEQGDSAMYLCASSLHGTGGTEAFFGQGTRLTVV.

This sequence joins TRBV7-2 and TRBJ2-2; 8 positions match TRBD2. With V trimmed by 1 base and J by 1 base, 2 bases remained unmatched. Germline loops: CDR1 SGHTA, CDR2 FQGNSA. The CDR3 extends over 16 amino acids. CDR3 bases: TGTGCCAGCAGCTTAGGGACTAGCTGGAACACCGGGGAGCTGTTTTTT. Translation: CASSLGTSWNTGELFF.

This rearrangement joins TRBV27 to TRBJ1-2; weak D call: TRBD1 (5 bases). This CDR3 region has 14 residues. The germline V gene has CDR1 MNHEY and CDR2 SMNVEV (reference sequence). Trimming took 6 bases from V and 2 from J, leaving 13 bases between them. The CDR3: CASRPSGPNYGYTF. CDR3 sequence (DNA): TGTGCCAGCAGGCCTTCGGGGCCCAACTATGGCTACACCTTC.

The genes are TRBV7-8 and TRBJ1-1; tentative D call: TRBD1 (5 bases). Trimming removed 0 bases from V and 1 base from J, with 6 bases in between. The CDR3 sequence is 14 residues long. Germline V gives CDR1 SGHVS, CDR2 FQNEAQ. CDR3 sequence: CASSLAGPNTEAFF. For the CDR3, the DNA is TGTGCCAGCAGCTTAGCGGGGCCGAACACTGAAGCTTTCTTT.